Each of the 18 T cell receptor beta chains below was sequenced from the same sample in a study of T cell changes during pregnancy in multiple sclerosis. Only in-frame clones appear in the TCRdb table, and some are missing; sequencing was by immunoSEQ multiplex PCR. The profile shows tens of thousands of clones, around 90% of them singletons. This material consisted of peripheral blood, taken in the third trimester of pregnancy. The receptors stem from a female donor with multiple sclerosis, enrolled in a pregnancy study.

The rearrangement uses TRBV10-2 and TRBJ2-7, with 8 bases matching TRBD1. CDR1 and CDR2 (germline): WSHSY, SAAADI. V dropped 5 bases and J dropped 5; count of bases not matched to a gene: 5. The CDR3 is made up of 13 amino acids. The CDR3 is CASSKQGVDEQYF. The CDR3 bases are TGCGCCAGCAGTAAACAGGGGGTAGACGAGCAGTACTTC.

J is TRBJ1-5 and V is TRBV6-1; D remains ambiguous. Germline V CDR1 and CDR2: MNHNS, SASEGT. Trimming removed 1 base from V and 0 bases from J, with 13 bases in between. The CDR3 length is 17 residues. CDR3 sequence (DNA): TGTGCCAGCAGTGAAGAGGTTTCAGACTATAGCAATCAGCCCCAGCATTTT. This translates into CASSEEVSDYSNQPQHF.

The chain has TRBV12-5 and TRBJ1-6, with a tentative D call TRBD1 (5 bases). Germline loops: CDR1 LGHNT, CDR2 FRNRAP. V was trimmed by 2 bases and J by 3 bases, leaving 5 bases between them. This CDR3 contains 14 residues. The CDR3 loop reads CASGLQGYNSPLHF. As DNA, the CDR3 is TGTGCTAGTGGTTTGCAGGGCTATAATTCACCCCTCCACTTT.

The rearrangement links TRBV6-1 to TRBJ1-6; D not certain. V gave up 4 bases and J gave up 0 bases, with 4 bases separating them. Germline V gene sequence: CDR1 MNHNS, CDR2 SASEGT. The CDR3 extends over 14 amino acids. The CDR3 nucleotides are TGTGCCAGCAGTGCTAGCTCCTATAATTCACCCCTCCACTTT. Protein sequence: CASSASSYNSPLHF.

Here the CDR3 DNA reads TGTGCCAGTAGTCCTACGGGGGGGCCAGCCGGGGAGCTGTTTTTT. Protein sequence: CASSPTGGPAGELFF. The V and J genes are TRBV19 and TRBJ2-2, with 8 bases lining up with TRBD2. V dropped 5 bases and J dropped 6; count of bases not matched to a gene: 8. Looked up from germline, CDR1 is LNHDA and CDR2 is SQIVND (reference sequence). This CDR3 contains 15 residues.

The rearrangement links TRBV7-9 to TRBJ2-5; the D gene is possibly TRBD2 (5 bases). Trimming shortened V by 5 bases and J by 7 bases, and 8 bases separated the two germline ends. The CDR3 spans 11 residues. The germline V gene has CDR1 SEHNR and CDR2 FQNEAQ (reference sequence). The CDR3 DNA is TGTGCCAGCAGCAATGAGGGGACCCAGTACTTC. Translated, it gives CASSNEGTQYF.

The chain links TRBV7-3 to TRBJ2-7, with 11 bases matching TRBD1. The CDR3 is 17 residues long. In germline, CDR1 is SGHTA, CDR2 FQGTGA. Trimming removed 2 bases from V and 3 bases from J; junction bases left unmatched: 9. CDR3 sequence reads: CASSLGGSGTGGYEQYF. CDR3 coding DNA: TGTGCCAGCAGCTTAGGGGGCTCCGGGACAGGGGGCTACGAGCAGTACTTC.

V and J are TRBV10-2 and TRBJ2-6, with 14 bases aligning to TRBD2. Germline V CDR1 and CDR2: WSHSY, SAAADI. The J segment lost 2 bases and the V segment lost 3 bases, leaving 3 bases of the junction unmatched. The CDR3 contains 18 residues. CDR3 loop: CASSDGTSGGPGANVLTF. The CDR3 nucleotides read TGCGCCAGCAGTGACGGGACTAGCGGGGGCCCTGGGGCCAACGTCCTGACTTTC.

Remarks on this clone: Other DNA sequences in the same sample also yield this CDR3. The chain employs TRBV29-1 and TRBJ1-1, with D unclear. Germline-derived CDR1 and CDR2 are SQVTM and ANQGSEA. The CDR3 is 13 residues long. V lost 2 bases and J lost 0, with 7 bases in between. CDR3 sequence: CSVESGVNTEAFF. CDR3 in DNA: TGCAGCGTTGAATCCGGGGTGAACACTGAAGCTTTCTTT.

V usage is TRBV7-9 and J usage is TRBJ2-1, with D perhaps matching TRBD2 (7 bases). There are 15 residues in the CDR3. V shed 1 base and J shed 2 bases, with 9 bases lying between them. Germline-derived CDR1 and CDR2 are SEHNR and FQNEAQ (reference sequence). The DNA for the CDR3 is TGTGCCAGCAGCTTAGGCGGGGGCCCCTACAATGAGCAGTTCTTC. This codes for CASSLGGGPYNEQFF.

The V gene is TRBV19, the J gene TRBJ2-1, with 9 bases matching TRBD1. Germline-derived CDR1 and CDR2 are LNHDA and SQIVND (reference sequence). CDR3 size: 16 residues. The junction had 10 bases not matched to a gene; V was cut back by 3 bases and J by 7 bases. Here the CDR3 reads CASSIRDRVSGNEQFF. The CDR3 bases are TGTGCCAGTAGTATTAGGGACAGGGTGTCGGGGAATGAGCAGTTCTTC.

J is TRBJ2-3 and V is TRBV10-3, with 10 bases identical to TRBD2. Germline V gene lookup returns CDR1 ENHRY and CDR2 SYGVKD. The CDR3 length is 16 residues. V shed 2 bases, J shed 1 base, and the junction held 3 bases outside the gene matches. DNA for the CDR3: TGTGCCATCAGTGAGCCTAGCGGGGGCCGCACAGATACGCAGTATTTT. This codes for CAISEPSGGRTDTQYF.

The chain employs TRBV28 and TRBJ1-5; 7 positions agree with TRBD1. The V segment lost 7 bases and the J segment 3 bases; nucleotides outside the gene matches: 9. Germline CDR1 and CDR2: MDHEN and SYDVKM. The CDR3 loop spans 15 amino acids. CDR3 loop: CASKRTGPLNQPQHF. In DNA form, the CDR3 reads TGTGCCAGCAAACGGACAGGACCTCTCAATCAGCCCCAGCATTTT.

The V call is TRBV12-5, the J call TRBJ1-1; no clear D gene. From germline, CDR1 is LGHNT and CDR2 FRNRAP. This CDR3 is built from 12 residues. Trimming removed 6 bases at V and 1 base at J, with 6 bases between. The CDR3, as DNA: TGTGCTAGTGGCCCCGGGAACACTGAAGCTTTCTTT. Translation: CASGPGNTEAFF. The full variable domain, its missing parts supplied by reference TRBV12-5 and TRBJ1-1, is DARVTQTPRHKVTEMGQEVTMRCQPILGHNTVFWYRQTMMQGLELLAYFRNRAPLDDSGMPKDRFSAEMPDATLATLKIQPSEPRDSAVYFCASGPGNTEAFFGQGTRLTVV.

This clone was counted a few times. The identical CDR3 is also encoded by other nucleotide sequences in the sample. V usage is TRBV6-5 and J usage is TRBJ1-1; TRBD1 matches at 8 bases. Germline CDR1 and CDR2: MNHEY and SVGAGI. CDR3 length: 14 amino acids. V gave up 2 bases and J gave up 1 base; unmatched junction bases: 0. Here the CDR3 DNA reads TGTGCCAGCAGTTACGGACAGGGGAACACTGAAGCTTTCTTT. This codes for CASSYGQGNTEAFF.

V is TRBV6-5 and J is TRBJ2-5, with a tentative D call TRBD1 (6 bases). With 4 bases removed from V and 1 base from J, the gap between germline ends came to 13 bases. CDR3 length equals 15 residues. The germline gives CDR1 MNHEY, CDR2 SVGAGI. DNA of the CDR3: TGTGCCAGCAGTTCGCGAATAGGGGGCCAAGAGACCCAGTACTTC. Protein: CASSSRIGGQETQYF.

The chain carries TRBV4-3 and TRBJ2-1; TRBD2 agrees at 11 bases. Germline trimming cut 1 base from V and 7 bases from J; bases unmatched to any gene: 3. CDR1 LGHNA and CDR2 YSLEER come from the germline V gene. The CDR3 is 15 amino acids. The CDR3 bases are TGCGCCAGCAGCCAAGTAGCGGGGGGGATTAATGAGCAGTTCTTC. Its protein is CASSQVAGGINEQFF.

This clone was seen at least ten times. This chain joins TRBV2 and TRBJ2-2; D is perhaps TRBD1 (6 bases). V was shortened by 6 bases and J by 0 bases, with 14 bases between the two germline ends. Germline V gene lookup returns CDR1 SNHLY and CDR2 FYNNEI. There are 16 residues in the CDR3. CDR3 residues: CASSPPDRTNTGELFF. CDR3 DNA sequence: TGTGCCAGCAGCCCTCCCGACAGGACGAACACCGGGGAGCTGTTTTTT.